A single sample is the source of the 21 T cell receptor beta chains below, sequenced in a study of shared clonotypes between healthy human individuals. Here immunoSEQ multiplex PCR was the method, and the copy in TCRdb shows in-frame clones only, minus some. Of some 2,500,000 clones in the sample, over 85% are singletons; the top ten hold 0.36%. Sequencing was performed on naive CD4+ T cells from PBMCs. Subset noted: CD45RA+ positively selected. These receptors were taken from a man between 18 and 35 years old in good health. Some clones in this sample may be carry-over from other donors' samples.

DNA for the CDR3: TGTGCCAGCGGCCCGGTACGGCAGCCCCAGCATTTT. Its translation is CASGPVRQPQHF. V is TRBV28 and J is TRBJ1-5; D ambiguous. V lost 8 bases, J lost 7 bases, and 12 bases lay in between. CDR1 is MDHEN and CDR2 is SYDVKM in the germline V gene. The CDR3 has 12 amino acids.

The CDR3 region is CASSRVGVERADTQYF. For the CDR3, the DNA is TGTGCCAGCAGCCGAGTCGGGGTGGAGCGGGCAGATACGCAGTATTTT. This chain links TRBV4-2 with TRBJ2-3; possibly TRBD2 for D (6 bases). The germline V gene has CDR1 LGHNA and CDR2 YNFKEQ. The CDR3 is 16 residues long. V lost 4 bases and J 4 bases, leaving 18 bases between the germline ends.

The CDR3 nucleotides read TGTGCCAGCAGTTTGGGCGGGAGGTGGCGGCAGTTCTTC. Amino acid sequence: CASSLGGRWRQFF. V gene TRBV28 combines with J gene TRBJ2-1; 8 nucleotides match TRBD2. Germline V gene lookup returns CDR1 MDHEN and CDR2 SYDVKM. J gave up 12 bases and V 3 bases, and 7 bases lay outside the gene matches. This CDR3 contains 13 residues.

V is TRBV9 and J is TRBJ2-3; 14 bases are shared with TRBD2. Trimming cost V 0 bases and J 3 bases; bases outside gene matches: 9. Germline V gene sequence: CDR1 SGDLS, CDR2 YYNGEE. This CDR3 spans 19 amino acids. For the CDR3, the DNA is TGTGCCAGCAGCGTAGGAGGGACTAGCGGGAGCGCGGGGACAGATACGCAGTATTTT. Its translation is CASSVGGTSGSAGTDTQYF. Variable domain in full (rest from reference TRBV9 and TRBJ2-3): DSGVTQTPKHLITATGQRVTLRCSPRSGDLSVYWYQQSLDQGLQFLIQYYNGEERAKGNILERFSAQQFPDLHSELNLSSLELGDSALYFCASSVGGTSGSAGTDTQYFGPGTRLTVL.

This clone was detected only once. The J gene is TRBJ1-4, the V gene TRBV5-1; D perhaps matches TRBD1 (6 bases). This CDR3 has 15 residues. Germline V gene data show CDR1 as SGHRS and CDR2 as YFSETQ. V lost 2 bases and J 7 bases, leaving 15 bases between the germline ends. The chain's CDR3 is CASSLVPGASEKLFF. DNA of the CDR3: TGCGCCAGCAGCTTAGTCCCAGGGGCGTCTGAAAAACTGTTTTTT.

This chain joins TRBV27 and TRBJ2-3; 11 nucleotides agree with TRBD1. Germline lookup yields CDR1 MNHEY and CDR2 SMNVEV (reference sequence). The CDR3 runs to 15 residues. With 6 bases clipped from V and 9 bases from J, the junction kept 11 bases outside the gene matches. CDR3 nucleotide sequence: TGTGCCAGCAGGAACCTAACTCGGGACAGGGGGACGCAGTATTTT. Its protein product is CASRNLTRDRGTQYF.

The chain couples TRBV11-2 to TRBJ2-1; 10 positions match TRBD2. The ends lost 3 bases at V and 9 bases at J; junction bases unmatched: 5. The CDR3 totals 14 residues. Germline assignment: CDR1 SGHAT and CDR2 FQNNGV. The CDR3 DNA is TGTGCCAGCAGCTTGCTAGCGGGAGTCACTGAGCAGTTCTTC. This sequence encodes CASSLLAGVTEQFF.

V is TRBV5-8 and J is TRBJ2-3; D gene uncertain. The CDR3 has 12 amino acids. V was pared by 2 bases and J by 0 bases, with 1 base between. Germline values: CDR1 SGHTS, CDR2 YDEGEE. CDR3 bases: TGTGCCAGCAGCTTTAGCACAGATACGCAGTATTTT. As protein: CASSFSTDTQYF.

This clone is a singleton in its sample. The DNA for the CDR3 is TGTGCCAGCAGCTTACTGTCTATGGGGACCAATGAGCAGTTCTTC. It translates to CASSLLSMGTNEQFF. The rearrangement joins TRBV7-8 to TRBJ2-1, with D possibly being TRBD1 or TRBD2 (5 bases each). The V gene lost 2 bases and the J gene lost 6 bases, with 14 bases spanning the gap. This CDR3 comprises 15 residues. Germline CDR1 SGHVS, CDR2 FQNEAQ.

CDR3 coding DNA: TGTGCCAGCAGTTTAGTGCCTCCAGTGGTAGGGGTGAATCAGCCCCAGCATTTT. Its translation is CASSLVPPVVGVNQPQHF. V usage is TRBV27 and J usage is TRBJ1-5; tentatively, D is TRBD1 (5 bases). The CDR3 has 18 amino acids. Deletions cut 2 bases from V and 4 bases from J, with 21 bases between. Germline values: CDR1 MNHEY, CDR2 SMNVEV (reference sequence).

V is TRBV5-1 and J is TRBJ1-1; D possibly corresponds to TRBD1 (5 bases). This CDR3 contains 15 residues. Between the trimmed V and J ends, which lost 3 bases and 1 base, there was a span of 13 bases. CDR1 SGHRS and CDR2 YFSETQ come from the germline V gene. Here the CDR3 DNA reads TGCGCCAGCAGCTGGGAGGGGCTCAGGAACACTGAAGCTTTCTTT. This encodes CASSWEGLRNTEAFF. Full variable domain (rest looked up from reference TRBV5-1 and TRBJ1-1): KAGVTQTPRYLIKTRGQQVTLSCSPISGHRSVSWYQQTPGQGLQFLFEYFSETQRNKGNFPGRFSGRQFSNSRSEMNVSTLELGDSALYLCASSWEGLRNTEAFFGQGTRLTVV.

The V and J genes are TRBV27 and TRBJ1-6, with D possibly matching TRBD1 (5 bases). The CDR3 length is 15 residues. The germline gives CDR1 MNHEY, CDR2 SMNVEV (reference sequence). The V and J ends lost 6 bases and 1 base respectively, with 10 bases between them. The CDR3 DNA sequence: TGTGCCAGCAGGAGACAGCTATCCTATAATTCACCCCTCCACTTT. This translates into CASRRQLSYNSPLHF.

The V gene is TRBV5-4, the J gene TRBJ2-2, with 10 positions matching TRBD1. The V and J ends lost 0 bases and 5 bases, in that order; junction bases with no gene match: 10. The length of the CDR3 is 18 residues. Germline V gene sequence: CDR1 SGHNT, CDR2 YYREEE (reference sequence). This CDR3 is CASSLAPGTGVRTGELFF. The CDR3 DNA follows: TGTGCCAGCAGCTTGGCTCCCGGGACAGGGGTGAGAACCGGGGAGCTGTTTTTT.

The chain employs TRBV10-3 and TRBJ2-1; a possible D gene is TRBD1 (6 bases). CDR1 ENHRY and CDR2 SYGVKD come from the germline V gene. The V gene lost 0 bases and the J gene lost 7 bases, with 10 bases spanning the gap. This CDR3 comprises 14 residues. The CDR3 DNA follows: TGTGCCATCAGTGAGTCATTGGGGGCAAATGAGCAGTTCTTC. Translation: CAISESLGANEQFF.

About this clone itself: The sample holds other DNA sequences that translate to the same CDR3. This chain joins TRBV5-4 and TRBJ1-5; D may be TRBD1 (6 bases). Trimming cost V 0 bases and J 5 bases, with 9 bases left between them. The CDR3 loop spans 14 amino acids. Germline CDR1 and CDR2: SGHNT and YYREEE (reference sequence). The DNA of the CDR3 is TGTGCCAGCAGCTTGGGAGGGGGGGATCAGCCCCAGCATTTT. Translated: CASSLGGGDQPQHF.

Here the CDR3 reads CASREQGSDTQYF. CDR3 nucleotides: TGTGCCAGCAGGGAACAGGGGTCAGATACGCAGTATTTT. This chain joins TRBV28 and TRBJ2-3; 7 bases align to TRBD1. The CDR3 covers 13 residues. CDR1 is MDHEN and CDR2 is SYDVKM in the germline V gene. Unmatched junction bases numbered 4, after V lost 6 bases and J lost 4 bases.

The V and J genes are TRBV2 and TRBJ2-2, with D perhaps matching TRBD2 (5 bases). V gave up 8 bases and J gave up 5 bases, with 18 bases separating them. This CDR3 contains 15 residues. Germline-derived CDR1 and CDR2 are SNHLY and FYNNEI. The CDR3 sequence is CASGVSGYGTGELFF. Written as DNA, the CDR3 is TGTGCCAGCGGGGTTTCGGGATATGGAACCGGGGAGCTGTTTTTT.

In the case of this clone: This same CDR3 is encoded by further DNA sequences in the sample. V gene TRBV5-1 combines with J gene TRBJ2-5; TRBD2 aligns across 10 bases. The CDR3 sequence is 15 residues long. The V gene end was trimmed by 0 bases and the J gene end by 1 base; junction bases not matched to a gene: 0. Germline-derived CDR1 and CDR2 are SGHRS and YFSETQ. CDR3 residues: CASSLGLAGQETQYF. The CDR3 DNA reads TGCGCCAGCAGCTTGGGACTAGCGGGCCAAGAGACCCAGTACTTC.

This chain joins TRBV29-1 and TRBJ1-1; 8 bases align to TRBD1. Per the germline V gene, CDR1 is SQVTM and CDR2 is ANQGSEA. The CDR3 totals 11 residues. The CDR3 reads CGAGGNTEAFF. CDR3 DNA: TGCGGGGCAGGGGGCAACACTGAAGCTTTCTTT.

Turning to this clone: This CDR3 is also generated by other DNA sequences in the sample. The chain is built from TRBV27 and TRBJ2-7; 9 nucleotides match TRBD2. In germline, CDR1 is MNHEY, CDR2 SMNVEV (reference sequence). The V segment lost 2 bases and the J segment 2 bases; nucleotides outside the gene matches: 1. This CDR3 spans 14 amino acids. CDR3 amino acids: CASSLAGGAYEQYF. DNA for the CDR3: TGTGCCAGCAGTTTAGCGGGGGGGGCCTACGAGCAGTACTTC.

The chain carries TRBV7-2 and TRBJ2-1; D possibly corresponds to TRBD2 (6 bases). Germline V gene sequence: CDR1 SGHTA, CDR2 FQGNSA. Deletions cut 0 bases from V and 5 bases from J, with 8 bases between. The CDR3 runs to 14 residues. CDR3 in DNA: TGTGCCAGCAGCTTAGCCCGGACTAACAATGAGCAGTTCTTC. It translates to CASSLARTNNEQFF.